The 23 T cell receptor beta chains below come from one sample, sequenced in a study of T cells in Graves' hyperthyroidism and ophthalmopathy. RNA transcripts were the template for amplifying TCR beta CDR3 regions. The HTBI set primed first-round TCR CDR3 RT-PCR. TCRdb re-called the multiplex PCR reads through MiXCR, storing one row per CDR3 protein. The table has 250,000 to 300,000 distinct CDR3 sequences, more than 10% seen once. The sequencing input was blood. All receptors come from a woman in her 30s with Graves' hyperthyroidism that later progressed to Graves' ophthalmopathy.

This clonotype has a count of ten or more. The chain carries TRBV7-2 and TRBJ1-2; D remains unclear. The CDR3 extends over 12 amino acids. Germline V CDR1 and CDR2: SGHTA, FQGNSA. V lost 5 bases and J lost 3, with 7 bases in between. The CDR3 sequence is CASSPRDYGYTF. In DNA, the CDR3 is TGTGCCAGCAGCCCCCGGGACTATGGCTACACCTTC. Based on the CDR3 plus reference TRBV7-2 and TRBJ1-2, the full variable domain is GAGVSQSPSNKVTEKGKDVELRCDPISGHTALYWYRQSLGQGLEFLIYFQGNSAPDKSGLPSDRFSAERTGGSVSTLTIQRTQQEDSAVYLCASSPRDYGYTFGSGTRLTVV.

This clonotype was counted many times. The gene calls are TRBV5-5 and TRBJ1-1, with D perhaps matching TRBD1 (5 bases). V lost 4 bases and J lost 2, with 15 bases in between. Germline assignment: CDR1 SGHKS and CDR2 YYEKEE (reference sequence). This CDR3 is built from 15 residues. The CDR3 DNA follows: TGTGCCAGCAGCGTCCGGGACGGGACCAACACTGAAGCTTTCTTT. Translation gives CASSVRDGTNTEAFF. Complete variable domain (other parts from reference TRBV5-5 and TRBJ1-1): DAGVTQSPTHLIKTRGQQVTLRCSPISGHKSVSWYQQVLGQGPQFIFQYYEKEERGRGNFPDRFSARQFPNYSSELNVNALLLGDSALYLCASSVRDGTNTEAFFGQGTRLTVV.

The table lists this clonotype with many counts. The genes are TRBV7-9 and TRBJ1-1, with D tentatively TRBD1 (6 bases). V lost 7 bases and J lost 5, with 14 bases in between. Germline CDR1 reads SEHNR; CDR2 reads FQNEAQ (reference sequence). CDR3 length: 13 residues. Written as DNA, the CDR3 is TGTGCCAGCACCGATGGGGGCGGGACTGAAGCTTTCTTT. It is translated as CASTDGGGTEAFF.

Details on this clonotype: A much larger clonotype is one base distant, so this may be a read error. The chain joins TRBV28 to TRBJ1-1; TRBD1 is a possible D gene (6 bases). V dropped 11 bases and J dropped 1 base, with 20 bases sitting between them. Looked up from germline, CDR1 is MDHEN and CDR2 is SYDVKM. The CDR3 spans 15 residues. The CDR3 region has the DNA TGTGCCGGCCGCGCCCACTGGACAGAGAACACTGAAGCTTTCTTT. Translating gives CAGRAHWTENTEAFF.

This clonotype was seen a handful of times. One end of the junction varies from germline; a read error may be responsible. The chain combines TRBV6-2 or TRBV6-3 with TRBJ1-1; 8 bases align to TRBD1. Looked up from germline, CDR1 is MNHEY and CDR2 is SVGEGT. CDR3 length: 14 amino acids. CDR3 loop: CASSGQGAGTEASF. In DNA form, the CDR3 reads TGTGCCAGCAGTGGACAGGGCGCTGGGACTGAAGCTTCCTTT.

This chain joins TRBV5-4 and TRBJ2-1; D possibly uses TRBD1 or TRBD2 (6 bases each). CDR3 size: 14 residues. Germline-derived CDR1 and CDR2 are SGHNT and YYREEE (reference sequence). V was shortened by 0 bases and J by 9 bases, with 13 bases between the two germline ends. The DNA for the CDR3 is TGTGCCAGCAGCTTGGATAGGGGGGTGGTTGAGCAGTTCTTC. Protein sequence: CASSLDRGVVEQFF.

This clonotype was observed at least ten times. J is TRBJ1-5 and V is TRBV28; tentative D call: TRBD1 (6 bases). The germline V and J ends were trimmed by 10 bases and 0 bases, with 19 bases remaining between them. The V gene's germline CDR1 is MDHEN and CDR2 SYDVKM. The CDR3 sequence is 16 residues long. The CDR3 DNA reads TGTGCCACCGGACAGCACCTATTCTATAGCAATCAGCCCCAGCATTTT. Amino acids: CATGQHLFYSNQPQHF.

The chain joins TRBV9 to TRBJ2-1; D might be TRBD2 (6 bases). V lost 1 base to trimming and J lost 3 bases, with 11 bases between them. The germline V gene encodes CDR1 SGDLS and CDR2 YYNGEE. This CDR3 is 15 amino acids long. The CDR3, as DNA: TGTGCCAGCAGCGTATATGGCGGGGACTACAATGAGCAGTTCTTC. Protein sequence: CASSVYGGDYNEQFF.

This clonotype was counted many times. The chain uses TRBV7-9 and TRBJ2-1, with 8 bases aligning to TRBD2. Germline-derived CDR1 and CDR2 are SEHNR and FQNEAQ (reference sequence). The CDR3 consists of 23 residues. V trimming: 7 bases; J trimming: 6 bases; junction bases outside the gene matches: 35. Here the CDR3 reads CASTHYGQRENQKDPEGRNEQFF. CDR3 coding DNA: TGTGCCAGCACCCACTATGGCCAGCGGGAGAACCAGAAGGACCCCGAAGGCCGCAATGAGCAGTTCTTC.

Many counts were recorded for this clonotype. This chain uses TRBV7-2 with TRBJ2-5, with TRBD2 as a possible D gene (5 bases). V was shortened by 5 bases and J by 5 bases, with 12 bases between the two germline ends. This CDR3 is 13 amino acids long. Germline values: CDR1 SGHTA, CDR2 FQGNSA. The CDR3 sequence is CASSGPGDETQYF. CDR3 nucleotide sequence: TGTGCCAGCAGCGGACCCGGGGATGAGACCCAGTACTTC. Looking up the rest from reference TRBV7-2 and TRBJ2-5 gives the full variable domain: GAGVSQSPSNKVTEKGKDVELRCDPISGHTALYWYRQSLGQGLEFLIYFQGNSAPDKSGLPSDRFSAERTGGSVSTLTIQRTQQEDSAVYLCASSGPGDETQYFGPGTRLLVL.

At least ten counts were recorded for this clonotype. V is TRBV20-1 and J is TRBJ1-1, with D possibly being TRBD1 (5 bases). The CDR3 contains 14 residues. Trimming shortened V by 1 base and J by 4 bases, and 13 bases separated the two germline ends. Germline CDR1 is DFQATT and CDR2 is SNEGSKA (reference sequence). CDR3 region: CSARVGQEVTEAFF. DNA of the CDR3: TGCAGTGCTAGAGTGGGGCAGGAGGTCACTGAAGCTTTCTTT.

Ten or more counts support this clonotype. This sequence joins TRBV30 and TRBJ2-5; 7 bases line up with TRBD2. Germline-derived CDR1 and CDR2 are GTSNPN and SVGIG (reference sequence). This CDR3 spans 12 amino acids. The ends lost 3 bases at V and 5 bases at J; junction bases unmatched: 3. This CDR3 is CAWRPGGETQYF. The CDR3 bases are TGTGCCTGGAGACCGGGAGGTGAGACCCAGTACTTC.

Many counts were recorded for this clonotype. The rearrangement uses TRBV20-1 and TRBJ1-6; D may be TRBD1 (5 bases). CDR1 and CDR2 from the germline V gene are DFQATT and SNEGSKA (reference sequence). This CDR3 is 14 amino acids long. Trimming pared 5 bases from V and 5 bases from J, leaving 13 bases between. CDR3 bases: TGCAGTGCTTCGCTCGGGACCGATAATTCACCCCTCCACTTT. This translates into CSASLGTDNSPLHF.

The chain combines TRBV27 with TRBJ2-7, with TRBD2 identical over 11 bases. CDR3 size: 17 residues. Unmatched junction bases numbered 14, after V lost 3 bases and J lost 7 bases. The germline gives CDR1 MNHEY, CDR2 SMNVEV (reference sequence). The CDR3 DNA reads TGTGCCAGCAGTTTTACCGGGACTAGCGGAACCTACGCGGAGCAGTACTTC. This encodes CASSFTGTSGTYAEQYF.

The CDR3 DNA reads as TGTGCCAGCAGCCCTCACCGGACTAGGGGCACAGATACGCAGTATTTT. It specifies CASSPHRTRGTDTQYF. The chain has TRBV3-1 and TRBJ2-3; 7 nucleotides match TRBD2. The CDR3 is made up of 16 amino acids. Germline lookup yields CDR1 LGHDT and CDR2 YNNKEL (reference sequence). V gave up 4 bases and J gave up 1 base; unmatched junction bases: 8.

This clonotype turned up a few times. The CDR3 spells CASSGGGTLQPQHF. The CDR3 DNA follows: TGTGCCAGCAGCGGGGGGGGTACTCTGCAGCCCCAGCATTTT. This chain joins TRBV7-9 and TRBJ1-5; TRBD1 might be the D (5 bases). The V end lost 5 bases, the J end lost 7 bases, and 15 bases lay between the germline ends. The CDR3 totals 14 residues. CDR1 is SEHNR, CDR2 FQNEAQ, per germline (reference sequence).

The genes are TRBV28 and TRBJ1-5; TRBD1 is a possible D gene (5 bases). Germline V gene data show CDR1 as MDHEN and CDR2 as SYDVKM. The CDR3 length is 15 residues. V lost 5 bases and J lost 9, with 20 bases in between. The CDR3: CASSPPGTSFMPQHF. In DNA, the CDR3 is TGTGCCAGCAGTCCCCCCGGGACCTCCTTCATGCCCCAGCATTTT.

This clonotype was observed many times. This chain uses TRBV18 with TRBJ2-5; a weak D match, TRBD2 (5 bases). The germline V and J ends were trimmed by 3 bases and 2 bases, with 10 bases remaining between them. CDR3 length: 14 amino acids. In germline, CDR1 is KGHSH, CDR2 LQKENI. The CDR3 loop is CASSPGDKQETQYF. The CDR3 nucleotides read TGTGCCAGCTCACCGGGAGACAAGCAAGAGACCCAGTACTTC.

There are many counts of this clonotype. This chain joins TRBV4-3 and TRBJ2-5; 9 nucleotides line up with TRBD1. The germline gives CDR1 LGHNA, CDR2 YSLEER. The CDR3 contains 15 residues. Unmatched junction bases numbered 5, after V lost 2 bases and J lost 4 bases. The CDR3 protein is CASSQTDRGGETQYF. CDR3 DNA sequence: TGCGCCAGCAGCCAAACCGACAGGGGGGGAGAGACCCAGTACTTC.

This clonotype occurred a few times. The genes are TRBV7-9 and TRBJ1-4; 8 bases align to TRBD1. Germline values: CDR1 SEHNR, CDR2 FQNEAQ (reference sequence). The CDR3 has 14 amino acids. With 4 bases clipped from V and 8 bases from J, the junction kept 6 bases outside the gene matches. The CDR3 here is CASSSDRGGEKLFF. The CDR3 coding sequence is TGTGCCAGCAGCTCCGACAGGGGAGGCGAAAAACTGTTTTTT.

This clonotype has only one observation. The rearrangement joins TRBV20-1 to TRBJ2-4; 8 nucleotides match TRBD1. This CDR3 region has 18 residues. V was clipped by 0 bases and J by 0 bases; unmatched bases: 10. Per germline, CDR1 DFQATT and CDR2 SNEGSKA (reference sequence). The CDR3 sequence is CSARDEGTGSLAKNIQYF. The CDR3, as DNA: TGCAGTGCTAGAGATGAGGGGACAGGTTCCCTAGCCAAAAACATTCAGTACTTC.

The J gene is TRBJ2-1, the V gene TRBV6-5; a possible D gene is TRBD2 (6 bases). The germline gives CDR1 MNHEY, CDR2 SVGAGI. Trimming pared 2 bases from V and 4 bases from J, leaving 6 bases between. The CDR3 spans 13 residues. CDR3 residues: CASSYGGYNEQFF. As DNA, the CDR3 is TGTGCCAGCAGTTACGGGGGGTACAATGAGCAGTTCTTC.

The chain carries TRBV29-1 and TRBJ2-6; D remains unclear. CDR3 length: 13 amino acids. CDR1 SQVTM and CDR2 ANQGSEA come from the germline V gene. DNA for the CDR3: TGCAGTGTTCATACTACTGGGGCCAACGTCCTGACTTTC. It specifies CSVHTTGANVLTF.